A single sample is the source of the 23 T cell receptor beta chains below, sequenced in a study of cytomegalovirus exposure and HLA in healthy donors. PCR involved 60 Vbeta and 13 Jbeta primers. Here immunoSEQ multiplex PCR was the method, and the copy in TCRdb shows in-frame clones only, minus some. The sample includes approximately 110,000 clones, over 70% of them seen just once. Material for sequencing was PBMCs. These receptors all stem from a woman in her thirties or forties in good health and CMV-seronegative.

This chain joins TRBV4-2 and TRBJ2-7; D is perhaps TRBD1 (6 bases). The CDR3 is made up of 17 amino acids. Germline V gene data show CDR1 as LGHNA and CDR2 as YNFKEQ. With 4 bases removed from V and 6 bases from J, the gap between germline ends came to 25 bases. This CDR3 is CASSLPLRDTSVREQYF. The CDR3 nucleotides are TGTGCCAGCAGCCTCCCCCTACGGGACACTTCGGTCCGCGAGCAGTACTTC.

The gene calls are TRBV5-8 and TRBJ2-1; D not certain. Trimming took 4 bases from V and 7 from J, leaving 12 bases between them. The V gene's germline CDR1 is SGHTS and CDR2 YDEGEE. The CDR3 runs 13 residues. The CDR3 region is CASSRWQTNEQFF. CDR3 sequence (DNA): TGTGCCAGCAGCCGTTGGCAGACTAATGAGCAGTTCTTC.

The rearrangement joins TRBV28 to TRBJ1-1; 8 bases are a match to TRBD1. Germline CDR1 reads MDHEN; CDR2 reads SYDVKM. CDR3 size: 16 residues. V was clipped by 6 bases and J by 3 bases; unmatched bases: 12. CDR3 DNA sequence: TGTGCCAGCAGGGCCGGGACAGGCCCGAGGGACACTGAAGCTTTCTTT. Amino acids: CASRAGTGPRDTEAFF. Full variable domain (remainder filled in from reference TRBV28 and TRBJ1-1): DVKVTQSSRYLVKRTGEKVFLECVQDMDHENMFWYRQDPGLGLRLIYFSYDVKMKEKGDIPEGYSVSREKKERFSLILESASTNQTSMYLCASRAGTGPRDTEAFFGQGTRLTVV.

A note on this clone: This specimen includes other DNA sequences encoding the same CDR3. The CDR3 reads CASSLGDGGNTEAFF. In DNA form, the CDR3 reads TGCGCCAGCAGCTTAGGAGACGGGGGTAACACTGAAGCTTTCTTT. The chain combines TRBV5-1 with TRBJ1-1; perhaps TRBD1 as D (5 bases). Trimming cost V 2 bases and J 2 bases, with 13 bases left between them. Germline lookup yields CDR1 SGHRS and CDR2 YFSETQ. The CDR3 is made up of 15 amino acids.

The chain couples TRBV2 to TRBJ2-5; TRBD1 matches at 7 bases. V gave up 6 bases and J gave up 4 bases; unmatched junction bases: 8. CDR3 length: 14 residues. The germline V gene encodes CDR1 SNHLY and CDR2 FYNNEI. The CDR3 nucleotides are TGTGCCAGCAGCCTGACAGGGCCGGGAGAGACCCAGTACTTC. Translation: CASSLTGPGETQYF.

This clone has a single count. The chain combines TRBV10-3 with TRBJ2-7, with 8 bases aligning to TRBD2. Germline V CDR1 and CDR2: ENHRY, SYGVKD. The CDR3 has 11 amino acids. J was trimmed by 2 bases and V by 10 bases; bases with no gene match: 1. This chain's CDR3 is CATGGPYEQYF. The CDR3 DNA reads TGTGCCACGGGAGGGCCCTACGAGCAGTACTTC.

Concerning this clone itself: Germline and junction disagree at one end, which may indicate a read error. The chain has TRBV7-9 and TRBJ2-1; D uncertain. Germline CDR1 SEHNR, CDR2 FQNEAQ (reference sequence). This CDR3 comprises 17 residues. CDR3 DNA: TGTTCCAGCAGCACCACTTCCATTCGCGGCACCTACAATGAGCAGTTCTTC. The encoded protein is CSSSTTSIRGTYNEQFF.

V is TRBV5-4 and J is TRBJ2-5; 10 bases match TRBD2. CDR3 length: 14 residues. J was trimmed by 5 bases and V by 4 bases; bases with no gene match: 5. Germline V lookup: CDR1 SGHNT, CDR2 YYREEE (reference sequence). CDR3 residues: CASSLAGVGETQYF. The CDR3, as DNA: TGTGCCAGCAGCCTAGCGGGAGTAGGGGAGACCCAGTACTTC.

The chain joins TRBV28 to TRBJ1-1; D is unclear. CDR1 MDHEN and CDR2 SYDVKM come from the germline V gene. Trimming pared 6 bases from V and 3 bases from J, leaving 8 bases between. This CDR3 comprises 12 residues. CDR3: CASSTIDTEAFF. In DNA, the CDR3 is TGTGCCAGCAGCACCATAGACACTGAAGCTTTCTTT.

This sequence joins TRBV10-1 and TRBJ2-3, with D tentatively TRBD2 (5 bases). The CDR3 consists of 14 residues. Germline CDR1 reads WNHNN; CDR2 reads SYGVQD (reference sequence). The V end lost 3 bases, the J end lost 7 bases, and 14 bases lay between the germline ends. In DNA, the CDR3 is TGCGCCAGCAGTGACGCGGGTAAACAACATACGCAGTATTTT. Protein product: CASSDAGKQHTQYF.

The chain employs TRBV2 and TRBJ2-5; D is unresolved. The J call could be wrong; TRBJ2-7 is a better fit for the DNA end. Per germline, CDR1 SNHLY and CDR2 FYNNEI. CDR3 length equals 11 residues. CDR3 amino acids: CASSEYYEQYF. The DNA for the CDR3 is TGTGCCAGCAGTGAATACTACGAGCAGTACTTC.

The V call is TRBV7-2, the J call TRBJ2-5; D uncertain. The CDR3 runs to 12 residues. Germline CDR1 SGHTA, CDR2 FQGNSA. The V end lost 4 bases, the J end lost 5 bases, and 8 bases lay between the germline ends. CDR3 region: CASSSGWETQYF. Here the CDR3 DNA reads TGTGCCAGCAGCTCGGGTTGGGAGACCCAGTACTTC.

This chain connects TRBV7-9 to TRBJ1-3, with 7 bases that match TRBD1. Germline loops: CDR1 SEHNR, CDR2 FQNEAQ (reference sequence). V was clipped by 5 bases and J by 0 bases; unmatched bases: 4. The CDR3 extends over 15 amino acids. CDR3 in amino acids: CASSPGTDSGNTIYF. The CDR3, as DNA: TGTGCCAGCAGCCCGGGGACAGACTCTGGAAACACCATATATTTT.

This clone was found a few times. The chain recombines TRBV7-6 with TRBJ2-2; TRBD2 matches at 7 bases. Germline V gene lookup returns CDR1 SGHVS and CDR2 FNYEAQ. The CDR3 consists of 17 residues. The J segment lost 4 bases and the V segment lost 6 bases, leaving 14 bases of the junction unmatched. CDR3 sequence reads: CASSFRGGGPVTGELFF. In DNA, the CDR3 is TGTGCCAGCAGTTTCCGTGGGGGAGGGCCGGTCACCGGGGAGCTGTTTTTT.

This clone has just one count. The chain recombines TRBV7-2 with TRBJ2-5; weak D call: TRBD2 (5 bases). The CDR3 has 14 amino acids. Trimming shortened V by 1 base and J by 7 bases, and 13 bases separated the two germline ends. The germline V gene encodes CDR1 SGHTA and CDR2 FQGNSA. In DNA, the CDR3 is TGTGCCAGCAGCTTAGTACAAGATGGAGGGACCCAGTACTTC. It codes for CASSLVQDGGTQYF.

The chain is built from TRBV18 and TRBJ2-1; the D gene is possibly TRBD2 (5 bases). V was pared by 3 bases and J by 4 bases, with 13 bases between. This CDR3 spans 15 amino acids. Germline lookup yields CDR1 KGHSH and CDR2 LQKENI. For the CDR3, the DNA is TGTGCCAGCTCACCCGGGGAAAACCCATACAATGAGCAGTTCTTC. It codes for CASSPGENPYNEQFF.

This clone was observed a handful of times. J is TRBJ2-7 and V is TRBV11-1, with 8 bases aligning to TRBD1. The trim removed 0 bases at V and 4 bases at J, leaving 8 bases unmatched. This CDR3 comprises 16 residues. Germline assignment: CDR1 SGHAT and CDR2 FQDESV (reference sequence). The DNA for the CDR3 is TGTGCCAGCAGCTTAGCCCACTCGGGACAGGCTTACGAGCAGTACTTC. Translated, it gives CASSLAHSGQAYEQYF.

The V call is TRBV4-3, the J call TRBJ2-7, with 7 nucleotides matching TRBD2. Trimming cost V 2 bases and J 3 bases; bases outside gene matches: 13. Germline V gives CDR1 LGHNA, CDR2 YSLEER. This CDR3 comprises 17 residues. Here the CDR3 reads CASSQQRGGRGGYEQYF. CDR3 coding DNA: TGCGCCAGCAGCCAACAGCGTGGCGGGAGAGGAGGCTACGAGCAGTACTTC.

V is TRBV30 and J is TRBJ1-3, with 7 bases aligning to TRBD1. Germline values: CDR1 GTSNPN, CDR2 SVGIG (reference sequence). V shed 5 bases and J 6 bases; nucleotides not matched to a gene: 4. CDR3 length: 12 amino acids. CDR3 DNA: TGTGCCTGGGACAGGGCCGCAAACACCATATATTTT. Its translation: CAWDRAANTIYF.

The chain joins TRBV29-1 to TRBJ1-3; D is possibly TRBD1 (5 bases). Germline V gene lookup returns CDR1 SQVTM and CDR2 ANQGSEA. This CDR3 has 14 amino acids. V gave up 6 bases and J gave up 3 bases, with 15 bases separating them. CDR3 bases: TGCAGCGTATCGACAGCAGGCGGTGGAAACACCATATATTTT. It codes for CSVSTAGGGNTIYF. Drawing the rest from reference TRBV29-1 and TRBJ1-3, the complete variable domain is SAVISQKPSRDICQRGTSLTIQCQVDSQVTMMFWYRQQPGQSLTLIATANQGSEATYESGFVIDKFPISRPNLTFSTLTVSNMSPEDSSIYLCSVSTAGGGNTIYFGEGSWLTVV.

J is TRBJ1-1 and V is TRBV18, with a possible D match to TRBD1 (5 bases). This CDR3 spans 15 amino acids. Between the trimmed V and J ends, which lost 4 bases and 5 bases, there was a span of 17 bases. CDR1 and CDR2 (germline): KGHSH, LQKENI. For the CDR3, the DNA is TGTGCCAGCTCACTAACCGTGCAGGGTAGTACTGAAGCTTTCTTT. Amino acids: CASSLTVQGSTEAFF.

This clone came up a few times. The chain links TRBV5-1 to TRBJ2-2; D is undetermined. The CDR3 is 13 residues long. CDR1 and CDR2 (germline): SGHRS, YFSETQ. Trimming cost V 0 bases and J 3 bases, with 3 bases left between them. CDR3 sequence: CASSLAYTGELFF. The CDR3 region has the DNA TGCGCCAGCAGCTTGGCGTACACCGGGGAGCTGTTTTTT.

The chain recombines TRBV25-1 with TRBJ2-5, with D unclear. The length of the CDR3 is 14 residues. Germline assignment: CDR1 MGHDK and CDR2 SYGVNS. Between the trimmed V and J ends, which lost 6 bases and 1 base, there was a span of 12 bases. CDR3 DNA sequence: TGTGCCAGCAGCCCTCCGAGTGGCCAAGAGACCCAGTACTTC. Protein product: CASSPPSGQETQYF.